Below are 23 T cell receptor beta chains sequenced from a single sample in a study of radiotherapy plus CTLA-4 blockade in lung cancer. TCRdb keeps only in-frame clones here, not all; method: immunoSEQ multiplex PCR. The sample lists some 50,000 clones, 76% occurring once. The starting material was peripheral blood, obtained from a patient treated with radiotherapy plus ipilimumab. The receptors come from a human donor with non-small cell lung cancer who had stable disease on radiotherapy plus ipilimumab.

The chain combines TRBV9 with TRBJ2-5, with D hard to call. Between the trimmed V and J ends, which lost 0 bases and 2 bases, there was a span of 11 bases. Germline V gives CDR1 SGDLS, CDR2 YYNGEE. The CDR3 totals 15 residues. For the CDR3, the DNA is TGTGCCAGCAGCGTAGGGGTAGAACTGCAAGAGACCCAGTACTTC. It codes for CASSVGVELQETQYF.

V and J are TRBV28 and TRBJ1-1, with 8 bases identical to TRBD1. The CDR3 spans 15 residues. After removal of 6 bases from V and 3 bases from J, the junction contained 9 bases not matched to a gene. The germline V gene has CDR1 MDHEN and CDR2 SYDVKM. The CDR3 reads CASSPRQGLYTEAFF. CDR3 DNA sequence: TGTGCCAGCAGCCCCAGACAGGGGTTGTACACTGAAGCTTTCTTT.

This sequence joins TRBV13 and TRBJ1-1, with 7 positions matching TRBD1. The CDR3 loop spans 20 amino acids. Germline CDR1 and CDR2: PRHDT and FYEKMQ (reference sequence). Trimming removed 4 bases from V and 0 bases from J; junction bases left unmatched: 20. CDR3 sequence (DNA): TGTGCCAGCAGCTCCAACGCTCCATCGGGACAGCGTTTTTTGAACACTGAAGCTTTCTTT. Its translation: CASSSNAPSGQRFLNTEAFF.

This chain uses TRBV6-5 with TRBJ1-5; 11 nucleotides line up with TRBD1. The CDR3 consists of 14 residues. Losses at the gene ends were 6 bases for V and 6 bases for J; bases not matched to a gene: 4. The germline CDR1 and CDR2 sequences are MNHEY and SVGAGI. In DNA, the CDR3 is TGTGCCAGCAGCCGGACAGGGGGCGGTCAGCCCCAGCATTTT. Residues: CASSRTGGGQPQHF.

The gene calls are TRBV7-9 and TRBJ2-5; a possible D gene is TRBD2 (6 bases). The ends were cut back, 8 bases at V and 4 bases at J, with 8 bases in the middle. CDR1 is SEHNR, CDR2 FQNEAQ, per germline (reference sequence). This CDR3 has 11 amino acids. CDR3 nucleotide sequence: TGTGCCAGCGGGCGGGGAGAGACCCAGTACTTC. As protein: CASGRGETQYF.

The gene calls are TRBV6-1 and TRBJ2-1; D is uncertain. Germline V gives CDR1 MNHNS, CDR2 SASEGT. V was shortened by 6 bases and J by 4 bases, with 7 bases between the two germline ends. The CDR3 runs 12 residues. The CDR3 spells CASRTSYNEQFF. The CDR3 nucleotides read TGTGCCAGCAGGACTTCTTACAATGAGCAGTTCTTC.

The chain combines TRBV4-2 with TRBJ2-5; the match to TRBD2 covers 9 bases. Looked up from germline, CDR1 is LGHNA and CDR2 is YNFKEQ. Trimming removed 0 bases from V and 5 bases from J; junction bases left unmatched: 7. The CDR3 is 16 amino acids. CDR3 nucleotide sequence: TGTGCCAGCAGCCAAGACCCCAGCGGGGGGAGCGAGACCCAGTACTTC. Protein sequence: CASSQDPSGGSETQYF.

The chain has TRBV28 and TRBJ2-3; 10 bases are a match to TRBD1. The V gene's germline CDR1 is MDHEN and CDR2 SYDVKM. This CDR3 is 16 amino acids long. The ends lost 5 bases at V and 1 base at J; junction bases unmatched: 6. In DNA, the CDR3 is TGTGCCAGCAGTCTCCTCGGGACAGGGGGCACAGATACGCAGTATTTT. As protein: CASSLLGTGGTDTQYF.

The rearrangement links TRBV27 to TRBJ2-1, with a tentative D call TRBD1 (5 bases). CDR1 is MNHEY and CDR2 is SMNVEV in the germline V gene (reference sequence). V was pared by 6 bases and J by 8 bases, with 14 bases between. The CDR3 totals 13 residues. The CDR3 region is CASSLQGLDEQFF. The CDR3 nucleotides are TGTGCCAGCAGCCTCCAGGGCTTAGATGAGCAGTTCTTC.

The DNA for the CDR3 is TGTGCCAGCAGCCAAGCGGGGGGAGCAACGGGGGAGCAGTACTTC. Translating it yields CASSQAGGATGEQYF. The J gene is TRBJ2-7, the V gene TRBV14, with 7 nucleotides matching TRBD2. The germline V gene has CDR1 SGHDN and CDR2 FVKESK. CDR3 length equals 15 residues. V was pared by 1 base and J by 7 bases, with 10 bases of the junction left unmatched.

The chain carries TRBV5-6 and TRBJ1-6; 8 nucleotides agree with TRBD1. The CDR3 is 13 residues long. The trim removed 4 bases at V and 13 bases at J, leaving 7 bases unmatched. CDR1 and CDR2 from the germline V gene are SGHDT and YYEEEE. CDR3 amino acids: CASSRDRMYPLHF. The CDR3 nucleotides read TGTGCCAGCAGCCGGGACAGGATGTATCCCCTCCACTTT.

This sequence joins TRBV7-2 and TRBJ1-1; 11 bases agree with TRBD1. There are 15 residues in the CDR3. V lost 6 bases and J lost 3; bases outside the gene matches: 6. Germline assignment: CDR1 SGHTA and CDR2 FQGNSA. The CDR3 DNA sequence: TGTGCCAGCAGGGCACCGGGACAGGGGGACACTGAAGCTTTCTTT. This codes for CASRAPGQGDTEAFF.

This sequence joins TRBV9 and TRBJ1-5, with D hard to call. Trimming pared 4 bases from V and 5 bases from J, leaving 10 bases between. The CDR3 covers 13 residues. Looked up from germline, CDR1 is SGDLS and CDR2 is YYNGEE. This CDR3 is CASSLDGDQPQHF. In nucleotides, the CDR3 is TGTGCCAGCAGCCTCGACGGGGATCAGCCCCAGCATTTT. Full variable domain (outside the CDR3, taken from reference TRBV9 and TRBJ1-5): DSGVTQTPKHLITATGQRVTLRCSPRSGDLSVYWYQQSLDQGLQFLIQYYNGEERAKGNILERFSAQQFPDLHSELNLSSLELGDSALYFCASSLDGDQPQHFGDGTRLSIL.

This sequence joins TRBV7-8 and TRBJ2-2; no clear D gene. Germline V lookup: CDR1 SGHVS, CDR2 FQNEAQ. Trimming removed 3 bases from V and 3 bases from J, with 11 bases in between. The CDR3 spans 15 residues. The CDR3 DNA reads TGTGCCAGCAGCTTGCTACGTTATCACACCGGGGAGCTGTTTTTT. Translation: CASSLLRYHTGELFF.

As DNA, the CDR3 is TGTGCCAGCAGCTTGGTCATGACCGAAGAAGGGGAGCTGTTTTTT. Translation gives CASSLVMTEEGELFF. This sequence joins TRBV5-4 and TRBJ2-2, with no clear D. CDR1 and CDR2 (germline): SGHNT, YYREEE (reference sequence). The ends were cut back, 0 bases at V and 8 bases at J, with 14 bases in the middle. The CDR3 runs to 15 residues.

This sequence joins TRBV6-5 and TRBJ1-1; D is possibly TRBD1 (5 bases). Germline assignment: CDR1 MNHEY and CDR2 SVGAGI. CDR3 length: 12 amino acids. The V end lost 10 bases, the J end lost 4 bases, and 13 bases lay between the germline ends. CDR3: CAIRHQGTEAFF. The CDR3 nucleotides are TGTGCCATCAGGCACCAGGGCACTGAAGCTTTCTTT.

V gene TRBV10-1 combines with J gene TRBJ2-6; D ambiguous. CDR3 length equals 19 residues. Germline CDR1 is WNHNN and CDR2 is SYGVQD (reference sequence). The V and J ends lost 5 bases and 5 bases respectively, with 25 bases between them. The CDR3 loop is CASSPWSRIAQSRANVLTF. The CDR3, as DNA: TGCGCCAGCAGTCCATGGTCAAGGATCGCACAAAGTCGGGCCAACGTCCTGACTTTC.

In its sample, this clone was seen a few times. The J gene is TRBJ1-2, the V gene TRBV28; 7 bases fit TRBD1. V was clipped by 10 bases and J by 4 bases; unmatched bases: 9. There are 13 residues in the CDR3. Germline V lookup: CDR1 MDHEN, CDR2 SYDVKM. CDR3 protein: CAIKGAAPYGYTF. The CDR3 nucleotides read TGTGCCATCAAGGGGGCGGCCCCCTATGGCTACACCTTC.

This sequence joins TRBV18 and TRBJ1-4, with TRBD1 matching 8 bases. V lost 3 bases to trimming and J lost 0 bases; unmatched junction nucleotides: 9. From germline, CDR1 is KGHSH and CDR2 LQKENI. The CDR3 spans 18 residues. CDR3 region: CASSPDRTGFATNEKLFF. CDR3 in DNA: TGTGCCAGCTCACCTGACCGGACAGGGTTTGCAACTAATGAAAAACTGTTTTTT. Full variable domain (missing parts from reference TRBV18 and TRBJ1-4): NAGVMQNPRHLVRRRGQEARLRCSPMKGHSHVYWYRQLPEEGLKFMVYLQKENIIDESGMPKERFSAEFPKEGPSILRIQQVVRGDSAAYFCASSPDRTGFATNEKLFFGSGTQLSVL.

CDR3 protein: CAIRGTSGGNEQFF. The CDR3 region has the DNA TGTGCCATCAGGGGGACTAGCGGGGGTAATGAGCAGTTCTTC. The chain uses TRBV10-3 and TRBJ2-1; TRBD2 matches 14 bases. Germline V gene data show CDR1 as ENHRY and CDR2 as SYGVKD. This CDR3 contains 14 residues. The J segment lost 7 bases and the V segment lost 6 bases, leaving 2 bases of the junction unmatched.

The V gene is TRBV6-5, the J gene TRBJ2-2, with TRBD1 as a possible D gene (6 bases). The V and J ends lost 2 bases and 0 bases respectively, with 7 bases between them. The CDR3 is made up of 15 amino acids. Germline CDR1 MNHEY, CDR2 SVGAGI. The chain's CDR3 is CASSYRTANTGELFF. CDR3 sequence (DNA): TGTGCCAGCAGTTACCGGACAGCGAACACCGGGGAGCTGTTTTTT.

The chain employs TRBV6-6 and TRBJ1-3, with a possible D match to TRBD1 (5 bases). CDR1 MNHNY and CDR2 SVGAGI come from the germline V gene (reference sequence). Trimming pared 6 bases from V and 0 bases from J, leaving 12 bases between. The CDR3 extends over 15 amino acids. For the CDR3, the DNA is TGTGCCAGCAGCCGGGACCCCAACTCTGGAAACACCATATATTTT. It yields the protein CASSRDPNSGNTIYF.

The chain joins TRBV25-1 to TRBJ2-3; D gene uncertain. This CDR3 is 14 amino acids long. Germline V gene data show CDR1 as MGHDK and CDR2 as SYGVNS. V dropped 1 base and J dropped 4 bases, with 9 bases sitting between them. The CDR3 spells CASSELGSSDTQYF. In DNA, the CDR3 is TGTGCCAGCAGTGAATTAGGAAGTTCAGATACGCAGTATTTT.